This TCR beta chain was found in a study of T cell changes during pregnancy in multiple sclerosis. Germline CDR1 is MDHEN and CDR2 is SYDVKM. After removal of 4 bases from V and 5 bases from J, the junction contained 11 bases not matched to a gene. This CDR3 region has 17 residues. Sequencing was performed with immunoSEQ multiplex PCR; in TCRdb, only in-frame clones are kept and a portion is missing. Here the sample spans tens of thousands of clones, 88% being singletons. This rearrangement joins TRBV28 to TRBJ2-5; 12 bases are shared with TRBD1. The specimen was peripheral blood, collected in the first trimester of pregnancy. The clonotype originates from a female donor in good health, enrolled as a control in a pregnancy study. The CDR3 nucleotides are TGTGCCAGCAGTTACCCCCTCGGGACAGGGGGCGTGGAGACCCAGTACTTC. Amino acid sequence: CASSYPLGTGGVETQYF.